This T cell receptor (beta chain) comes out of a study of T cells in Graves' hyperthyroidism and ophthalmopathy. The study, taken as a whole, reports: The model forecast ophthalmopathy, anticipating it by a median roughly 6 months before onset.

This clonotype has ten or more counts. Antigen unknown. The CDR3 contains 13 residues. V lost 10 bases to trimming and J lost 3 bases, with 14 bases between them. Germline CDR1 is ENHRY and CDR2 is SYGVKD. Regions amplified from RNA transcripts were the TCR beta CDR3 regions. HTBI primers drove first-round RT-PCR of the TCR CDR3. Using its own MiXCR run on the multiplex PCR reads, TCRdb lists one record per CDR3 protein. Among roughly 290,000 distinct CDR3 sequences listed, about an eighth were seen once. The receptor was isolated from a woman aged 30 to 39 with Graves' hyperthyroidism that later progressed to Graves' ophthalmopathy. Sequenced: blood. J is TRBJ2-3 and V is TRBV10-3; tentatively, D is TRBD2 (5 bases). The CDR3 region is CASTGISTDTQYF. CDR3 coding DNA: TGTGCCAGCACGGGGATCTCGACAGATACGCAGTATTTT.